The sequence of this T cell receptor beta chain was determined in a study of T cells in localized non-small cell lung cancer. Study findings and constraints: Sequencing involved a lone tumor region, leaving heterogeneity possible. There were a median around 57 of the top 100 tumor clones appearing in adjacent lung.

As regards this clone: Its antigen remains unknown.

The V segment lost 7 bases and the J segment 5 bases; nucleotides outside the gene matches: 10. The length of the CDR3 is 14 residues. The germline gives CDR1 SGHRS, CDR2 YFSETQ. Assay used: immunoSEQ multiplex PCR; TCRdb lists only in-frame clones, some missing. Of just under 6,500 clones detected, about 15% appear once; the ten largest clones hold more than 4.5%. This chain links TRBV5-1 with TRBJ2-7, with 9 bases fitting TRBD1. This TCR was recovered from a male donor aged 60 or over with stage II squamous cell lung carcinoma. The material sequenced was normal lung tissue next to the tumor, taken before any cancer treatment. The CDR3 region is CASGSGTGHHEQYF. CDR3 DNA: TGCGCCAGCGGCTCGGGGACAGGGCACCACGAGCAGTACTTC. The complete variable domain, with remaining parts taken from reference TRBV5-1 and TRBJ2-7, reads KAGVTQTPRYLIKTRGQQVTLSCSPISGHRSVSWYQQTPGQGLQFLFEYFSETQRNKGNFPGRFSGRQFSNSRSEMNVSTLELGDSALYLCASGSGTGHHEQYFGPGTRLTVT.